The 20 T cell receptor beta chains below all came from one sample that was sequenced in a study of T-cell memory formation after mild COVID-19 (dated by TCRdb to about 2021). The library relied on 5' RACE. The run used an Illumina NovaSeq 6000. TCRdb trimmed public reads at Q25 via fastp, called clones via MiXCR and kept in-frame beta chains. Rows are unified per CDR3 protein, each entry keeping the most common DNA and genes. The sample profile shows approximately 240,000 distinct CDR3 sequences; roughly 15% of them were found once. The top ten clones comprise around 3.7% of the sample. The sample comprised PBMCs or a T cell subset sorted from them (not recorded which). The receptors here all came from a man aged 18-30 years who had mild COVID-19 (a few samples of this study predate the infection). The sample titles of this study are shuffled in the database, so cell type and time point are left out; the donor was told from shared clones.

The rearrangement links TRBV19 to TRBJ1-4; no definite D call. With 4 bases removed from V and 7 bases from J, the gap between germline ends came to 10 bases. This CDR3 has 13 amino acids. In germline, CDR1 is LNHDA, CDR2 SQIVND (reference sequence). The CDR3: CASSTREGEKLFF. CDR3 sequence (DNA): TGTGCCAGTAGTACCCGAGAGGGTGAAAAACTGTTTTTT.

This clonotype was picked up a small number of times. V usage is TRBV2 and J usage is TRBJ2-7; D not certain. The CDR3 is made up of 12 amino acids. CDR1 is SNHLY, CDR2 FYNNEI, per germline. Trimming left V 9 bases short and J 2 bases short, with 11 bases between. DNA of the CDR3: TGTGCCAGTTCGAACCGCGCCTACGAGCAGTACTTC. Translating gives CASSNRAYEQYF.

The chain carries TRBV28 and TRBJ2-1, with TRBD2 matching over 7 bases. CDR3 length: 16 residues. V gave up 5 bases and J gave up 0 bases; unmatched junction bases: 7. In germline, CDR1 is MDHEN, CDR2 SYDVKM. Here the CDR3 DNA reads TGTGCCAGCAGTCCAAATCTAGCGGCCTCCTACAATGAGCAGTTCTTC. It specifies CASSPNLAASYNEQFF.

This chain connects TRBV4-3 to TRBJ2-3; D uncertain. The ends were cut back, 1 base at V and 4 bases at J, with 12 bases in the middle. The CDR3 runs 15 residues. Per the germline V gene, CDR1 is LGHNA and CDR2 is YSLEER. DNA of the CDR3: TGCGCCAGCAGCCAAGCCTTTAGGTTCGCAGATACGCAGTATTTT. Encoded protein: CASSQAFRFADTQYF.

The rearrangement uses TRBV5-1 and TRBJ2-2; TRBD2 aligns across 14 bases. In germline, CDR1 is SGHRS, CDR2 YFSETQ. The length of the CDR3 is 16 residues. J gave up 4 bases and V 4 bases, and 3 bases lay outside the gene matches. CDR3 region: CASSPGLAGGTGELFF. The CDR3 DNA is TGCGCCAGCAGCCCAGGACTAGCGGGGGGCACCGGGGAGCTGTTTTTT.

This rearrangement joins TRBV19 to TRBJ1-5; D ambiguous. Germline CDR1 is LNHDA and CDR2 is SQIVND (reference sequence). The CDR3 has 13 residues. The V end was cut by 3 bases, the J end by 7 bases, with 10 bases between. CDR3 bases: TGTGCCAGTAGTATCAAGCGGGCACAGCCCCAGCATTTT. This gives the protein CASSIKRAQPQHF.

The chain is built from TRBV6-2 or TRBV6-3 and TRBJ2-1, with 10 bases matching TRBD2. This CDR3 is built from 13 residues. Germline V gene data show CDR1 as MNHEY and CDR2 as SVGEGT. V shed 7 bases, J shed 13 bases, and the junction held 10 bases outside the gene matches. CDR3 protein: CASTDGLAGDQFF. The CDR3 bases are TGTGCCAGCACTGACGGGCTAGCGGGGGACCAGTTCTTC.

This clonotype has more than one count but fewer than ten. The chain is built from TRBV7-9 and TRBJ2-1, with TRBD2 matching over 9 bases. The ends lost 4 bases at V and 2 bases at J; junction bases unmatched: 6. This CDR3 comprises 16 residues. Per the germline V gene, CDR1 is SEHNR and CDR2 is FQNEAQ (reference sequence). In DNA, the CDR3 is TGTGCCAGCAGCTCATCGCTAGCGGGAACCTACAATGAGCAGTTCTTC. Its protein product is CASSSSLAGTYNEQFF.

Here the CDR3 DNA reads TGCGCCAGCAGCTTCAGACTAGCGGGGGTACAAGAGACCCAGTACTTC. As protein: CASSFRLAGVQETQYF. The chain is built from TRBV5-1 and TRBJ2-5; 12 bases are shared with TRBD2. The germline V gene encodes CDR1 SGHRS and CDR2 YFSETQ. The CDR3 runs to 16 residues. V was clipped by 2 bases and J by 2 bases; unmatched bases: 4.

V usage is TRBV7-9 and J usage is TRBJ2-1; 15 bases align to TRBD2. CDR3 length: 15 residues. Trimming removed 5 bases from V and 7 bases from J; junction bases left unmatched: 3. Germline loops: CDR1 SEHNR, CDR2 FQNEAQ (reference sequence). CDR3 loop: CASSTGLAGGNEQFF. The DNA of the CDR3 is TGTGCCAGCAGCACCGGACTAGCGGGGGGGAATGAGCAGTTCTTC.

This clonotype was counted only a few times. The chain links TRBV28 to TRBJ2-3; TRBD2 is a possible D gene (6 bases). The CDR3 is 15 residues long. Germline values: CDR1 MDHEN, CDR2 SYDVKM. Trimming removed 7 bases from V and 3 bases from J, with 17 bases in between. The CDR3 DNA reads TGTGCCAGCACCATCGGAGGGGTTAGGACAGATACGCAGTATTTT. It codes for CASTIGGVRTDTQYF. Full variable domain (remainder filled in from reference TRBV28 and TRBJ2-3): DVKVTQSSRYLVKRTGEKVFLECVQDMDHENMFWYRQDPGLGLRLIYFSYDVKMKEKGDIPEGYSVSREKKERFSLILESASTNQTSMYLCASTIGGVRTDTQYFGPGTRLTVL.

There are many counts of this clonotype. The CDR3 bases are TGTGCCAGCAGCACTAATGAAAAACTGTTTTTT. This codes for CASSTNEKLFF. This rearrangement joins TRBV7-6 to TRBJ1-4; D is undetermined. The germline V gene has CDR1 SGHVS and CDR2 FNYEAQ. The V end was cut by 5 bases, the J end by 2 bases, with 0 bases between. The CDR3 sequence is 11 residues long. The full variable domain, its missing parts supplied by reference TRBV7-6 and TRBJ1-4, is GAGVSQSPRYKVTKRGQDVALRCDPISGHVSLYWYRQALGQGPEFLTYFNYEAQQDKSGLPNDRFSAERPEGSISTLTIQRTEQRDSAMYRCASSTNEKLFFGSGTQLSVL.

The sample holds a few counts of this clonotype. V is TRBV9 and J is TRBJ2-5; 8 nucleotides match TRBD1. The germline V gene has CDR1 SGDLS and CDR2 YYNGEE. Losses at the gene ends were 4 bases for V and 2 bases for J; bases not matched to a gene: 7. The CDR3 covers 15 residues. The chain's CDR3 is CASSIRTGSQETQYF. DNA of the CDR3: TGTGCCAGCAGCATCCGGACAGGGTCGCAAGAGACCCAGTACTTC.

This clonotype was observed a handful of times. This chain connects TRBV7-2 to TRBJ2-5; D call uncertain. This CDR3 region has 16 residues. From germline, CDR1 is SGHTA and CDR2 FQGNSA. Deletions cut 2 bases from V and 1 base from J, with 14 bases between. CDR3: CASSLIVPFFQETQYF. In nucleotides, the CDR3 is TGTGCCAGCAGCTTAATAGTGCCGTTTTTCCAAGAGACCCAGTACTTC.

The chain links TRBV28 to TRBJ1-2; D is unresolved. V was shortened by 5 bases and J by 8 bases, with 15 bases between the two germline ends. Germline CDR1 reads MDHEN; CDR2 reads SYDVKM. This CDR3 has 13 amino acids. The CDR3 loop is CASSPDLAKGYTF. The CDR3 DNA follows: TGTGCCAGCAGTCCCGACCTCGCGAAAGGCTACACCTTC.

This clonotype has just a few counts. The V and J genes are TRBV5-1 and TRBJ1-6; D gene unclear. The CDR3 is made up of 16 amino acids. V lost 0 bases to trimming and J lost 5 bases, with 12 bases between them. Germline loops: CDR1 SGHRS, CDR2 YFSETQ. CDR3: CASSLDLRRNNSPLHF. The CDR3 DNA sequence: TGCGCCAGCAGCTTGGATCTGCGACGGAATAATTCACCCCTCCACTTT.

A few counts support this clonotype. CDR3 in DNA: TGTGCCAGCAGCTTGGGATGGGGCCTGAGCTCCTACGAGCAGTACTTC. Translated, it gives CASSLGWGLSSYEQYF. The chain carries TRBV7-9 and TRBJ2-7, with D tentatively TRBD1 (5 bases). The V end lost 3 bases, the J end lost 0 bases, and 15 bases lay between the germline ends. The CDR3 runs to 16 residues. Per the germline V gene, CDR1 is SEHNR and CDR2 is FQNEAQ (reference sequence).

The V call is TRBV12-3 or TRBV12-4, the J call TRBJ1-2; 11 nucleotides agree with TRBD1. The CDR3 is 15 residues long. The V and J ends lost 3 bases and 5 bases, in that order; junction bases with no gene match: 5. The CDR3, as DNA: TGTGCCAGCAGTTTGGGGGGACAGGGGGTTTATGGCTACACCTTC. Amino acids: CASSLGGQGVYGYTF.

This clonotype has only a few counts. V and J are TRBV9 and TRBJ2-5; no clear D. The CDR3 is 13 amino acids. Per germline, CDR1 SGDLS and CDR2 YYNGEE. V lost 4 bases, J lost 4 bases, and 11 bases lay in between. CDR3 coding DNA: TGTGCCAGCAGCCTAGGTTGGGGAGAGACCCAGTACTTC. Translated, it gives CASSLGWGETQYF.

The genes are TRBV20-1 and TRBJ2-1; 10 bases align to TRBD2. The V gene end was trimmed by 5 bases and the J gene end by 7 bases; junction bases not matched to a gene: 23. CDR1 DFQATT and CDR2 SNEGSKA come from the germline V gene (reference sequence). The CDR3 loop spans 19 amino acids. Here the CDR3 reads CSAFRPNNSAGGLRNEQFF. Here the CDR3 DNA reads TGCAGTGCTTTCCGACCGAACAACTCAGCGGGGGGGCTGAGGAATGAGCAGTTCTTC.